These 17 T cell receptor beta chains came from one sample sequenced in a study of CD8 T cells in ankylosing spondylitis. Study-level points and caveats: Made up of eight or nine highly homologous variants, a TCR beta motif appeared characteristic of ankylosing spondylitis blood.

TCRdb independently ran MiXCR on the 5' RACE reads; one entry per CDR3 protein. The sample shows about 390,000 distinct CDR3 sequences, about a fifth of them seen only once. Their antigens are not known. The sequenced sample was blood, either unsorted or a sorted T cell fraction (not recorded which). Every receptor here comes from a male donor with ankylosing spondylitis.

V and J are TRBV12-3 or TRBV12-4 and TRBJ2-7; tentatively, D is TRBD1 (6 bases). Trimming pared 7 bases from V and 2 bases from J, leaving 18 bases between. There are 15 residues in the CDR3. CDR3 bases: TGTGCCAGCAATCTAGGGAACAGGGCGCCCTACGAGCAGTACTTC. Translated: CASNLGNRAPYEQYF.

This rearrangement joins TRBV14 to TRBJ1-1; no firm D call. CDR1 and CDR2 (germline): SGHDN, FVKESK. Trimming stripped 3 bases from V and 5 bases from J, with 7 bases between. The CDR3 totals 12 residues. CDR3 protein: CASSQSGTEAFF. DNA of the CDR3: TGTGCCAGCAGCCAGAGTGGGACTGAAGCTTTCTTT.

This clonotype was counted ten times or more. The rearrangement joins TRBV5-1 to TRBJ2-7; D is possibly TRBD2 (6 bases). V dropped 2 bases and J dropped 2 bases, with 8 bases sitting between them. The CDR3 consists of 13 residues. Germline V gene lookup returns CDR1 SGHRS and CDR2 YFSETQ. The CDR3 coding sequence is TGCGCCAGCAGCTTCGGAGGGACCTACGAGCAGTACTTC. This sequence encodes CASSFGGTYEQYF.

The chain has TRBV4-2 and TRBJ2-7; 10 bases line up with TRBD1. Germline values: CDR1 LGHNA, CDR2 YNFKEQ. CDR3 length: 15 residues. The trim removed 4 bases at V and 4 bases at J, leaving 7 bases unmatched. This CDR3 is CASSPGQGGLYEQYF. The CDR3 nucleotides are TGTGCCAGCAGCCCCGGACAGGGGGGTTTGTACGAGCAGTACTTC.

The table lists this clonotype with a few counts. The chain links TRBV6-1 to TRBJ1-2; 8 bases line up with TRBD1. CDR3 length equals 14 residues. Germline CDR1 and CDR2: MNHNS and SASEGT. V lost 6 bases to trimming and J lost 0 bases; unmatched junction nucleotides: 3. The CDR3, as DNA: TGTGCCAGCAGACTGGACAGGGCTAACTATGGCTACACCTTC. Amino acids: CASRLDRANYGYTF.

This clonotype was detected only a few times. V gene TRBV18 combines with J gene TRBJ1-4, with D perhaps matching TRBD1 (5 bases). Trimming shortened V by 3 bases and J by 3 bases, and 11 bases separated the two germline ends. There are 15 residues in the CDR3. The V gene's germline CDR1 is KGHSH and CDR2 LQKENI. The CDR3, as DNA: TGTGCCAGCTCACCGCCGGGACTTGCTAATGAAAAACTGTTTTTT. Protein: CASSPPGLANEKLFF.

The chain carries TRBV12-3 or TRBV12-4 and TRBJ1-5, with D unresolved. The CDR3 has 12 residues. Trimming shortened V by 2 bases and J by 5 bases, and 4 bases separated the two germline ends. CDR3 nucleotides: TGTGCCAGCAGTTTATCGGATCAGCCCCAGCATTTT. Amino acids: CASSLSDQPQHF.

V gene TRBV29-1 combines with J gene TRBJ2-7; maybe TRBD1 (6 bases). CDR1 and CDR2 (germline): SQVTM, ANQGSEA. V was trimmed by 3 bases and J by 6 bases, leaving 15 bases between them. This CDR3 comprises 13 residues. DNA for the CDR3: TGCAGCGTTGATACAGGGTTGGGGCGCGAGCAGTACTTC. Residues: CSVDTGLGREQYF.

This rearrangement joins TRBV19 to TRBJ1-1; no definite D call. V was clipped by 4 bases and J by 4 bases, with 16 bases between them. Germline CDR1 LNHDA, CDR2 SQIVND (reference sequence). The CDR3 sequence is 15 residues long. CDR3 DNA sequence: TGTGCCAGTAGTACTTGGGCCGACGAAAGCACTGAAGCTTTCTTT. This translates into CASSTWADESTEAFF.

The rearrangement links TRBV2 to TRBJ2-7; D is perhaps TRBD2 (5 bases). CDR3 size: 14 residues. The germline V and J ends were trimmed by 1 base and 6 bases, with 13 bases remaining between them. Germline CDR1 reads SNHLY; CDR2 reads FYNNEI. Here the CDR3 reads CASSEGYQAAEQYF. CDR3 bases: TGTGCCAGCAGTGAAGGGTACCAAGCGGCCGAGCAGTACTTC.

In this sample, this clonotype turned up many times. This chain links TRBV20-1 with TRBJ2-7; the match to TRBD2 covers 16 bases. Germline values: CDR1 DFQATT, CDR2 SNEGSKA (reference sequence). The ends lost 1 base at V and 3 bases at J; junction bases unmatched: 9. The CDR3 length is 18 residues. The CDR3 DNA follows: TGCAGTGCTAGAGTCCCGGGACTAGCGGGAGGGCAGGACTACGAGCAGTACTTC. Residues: CSARVPGLAGGQDYEQYF.

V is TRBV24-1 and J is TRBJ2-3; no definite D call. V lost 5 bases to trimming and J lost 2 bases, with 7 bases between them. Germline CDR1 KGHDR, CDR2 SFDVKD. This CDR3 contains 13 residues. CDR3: CATSGSTTDTQYF. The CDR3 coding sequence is TGTGCCACCAGTGGCTCGACCACAGATACGCAGTATTTT.

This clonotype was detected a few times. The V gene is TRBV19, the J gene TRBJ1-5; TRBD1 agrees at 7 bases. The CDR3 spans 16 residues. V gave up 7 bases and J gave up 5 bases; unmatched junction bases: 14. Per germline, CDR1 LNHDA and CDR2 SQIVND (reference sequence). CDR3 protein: CASTSGGTELYQPQHF. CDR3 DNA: TGTGCCAGTACCTCGGGAGGGACAGAGCTTTATCAGCCCCAGCATTTT.

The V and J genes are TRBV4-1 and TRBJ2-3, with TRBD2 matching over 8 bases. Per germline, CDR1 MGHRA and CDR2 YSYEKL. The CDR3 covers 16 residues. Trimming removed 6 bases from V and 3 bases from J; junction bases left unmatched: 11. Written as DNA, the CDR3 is TGCGCCAGCAGACGAAGCCCGGGAGGGCCGACAGATACGCAGTATTTT. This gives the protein CASRRSPGGPTDTQYF.

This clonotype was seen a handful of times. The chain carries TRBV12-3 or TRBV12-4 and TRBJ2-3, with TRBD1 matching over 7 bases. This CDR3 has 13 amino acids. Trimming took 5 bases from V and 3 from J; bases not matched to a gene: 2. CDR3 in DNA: TGTGCCAGCAGTAACAGGGGAACAGATACGCAGTATTTT. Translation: CASSNRGTDTQYF.

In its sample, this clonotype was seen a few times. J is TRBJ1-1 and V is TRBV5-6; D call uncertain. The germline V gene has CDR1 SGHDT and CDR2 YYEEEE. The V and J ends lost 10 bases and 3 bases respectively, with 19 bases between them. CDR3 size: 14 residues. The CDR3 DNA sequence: TGTGCCTCCCGGCAGGTAGGGATATACACTGAAGCTTTCTTT. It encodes CASRQVGIYTEAFF.

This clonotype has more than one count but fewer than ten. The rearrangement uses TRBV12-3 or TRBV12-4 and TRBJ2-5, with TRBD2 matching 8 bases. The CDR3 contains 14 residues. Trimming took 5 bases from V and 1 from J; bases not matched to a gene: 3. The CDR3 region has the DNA TGTGCCAGCAGTGTTAGCGGGACCCAAGAGACCCAGTACTTC. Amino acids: CASSVSGTQETQYF.